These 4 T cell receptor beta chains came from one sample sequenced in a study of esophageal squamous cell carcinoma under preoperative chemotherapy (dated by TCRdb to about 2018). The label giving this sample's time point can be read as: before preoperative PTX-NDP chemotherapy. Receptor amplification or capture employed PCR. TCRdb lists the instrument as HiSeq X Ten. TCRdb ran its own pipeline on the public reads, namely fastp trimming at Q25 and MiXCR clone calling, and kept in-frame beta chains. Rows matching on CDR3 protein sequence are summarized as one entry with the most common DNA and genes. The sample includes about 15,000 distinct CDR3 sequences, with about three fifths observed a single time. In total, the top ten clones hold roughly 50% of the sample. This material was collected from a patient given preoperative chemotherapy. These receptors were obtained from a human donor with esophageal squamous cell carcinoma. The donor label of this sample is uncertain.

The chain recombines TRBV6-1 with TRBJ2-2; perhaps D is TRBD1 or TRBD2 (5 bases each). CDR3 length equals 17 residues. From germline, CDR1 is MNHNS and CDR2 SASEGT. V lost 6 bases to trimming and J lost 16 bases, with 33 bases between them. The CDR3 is CASRARSEGMNTDAQFF. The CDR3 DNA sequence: TGTGCCAGCAGGGCCCGGTCAGAGGGGATGAACACAGATGCGCAGTTTTTT.

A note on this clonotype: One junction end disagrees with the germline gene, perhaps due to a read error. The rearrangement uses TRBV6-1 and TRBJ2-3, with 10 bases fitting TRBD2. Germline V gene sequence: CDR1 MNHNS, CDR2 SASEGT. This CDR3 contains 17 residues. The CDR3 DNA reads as TGTGCCAGCAGTGCGAGCGGGGGGGGCAGCGGCCCAGAGACGCAGTATTTT. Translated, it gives CASSASGGGSGPETQYF.

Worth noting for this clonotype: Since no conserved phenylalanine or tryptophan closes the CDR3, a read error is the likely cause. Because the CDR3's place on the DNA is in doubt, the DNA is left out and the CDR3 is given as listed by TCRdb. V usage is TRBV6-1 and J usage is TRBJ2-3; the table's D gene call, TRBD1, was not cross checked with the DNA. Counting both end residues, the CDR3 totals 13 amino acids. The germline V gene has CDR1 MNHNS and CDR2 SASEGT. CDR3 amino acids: CASRAGIADTRSL.

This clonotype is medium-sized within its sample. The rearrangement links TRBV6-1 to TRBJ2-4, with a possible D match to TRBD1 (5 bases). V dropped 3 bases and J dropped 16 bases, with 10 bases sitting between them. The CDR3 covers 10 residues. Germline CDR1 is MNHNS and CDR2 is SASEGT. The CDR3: CASSDGHPYF. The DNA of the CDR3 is TGTGCCAGCAGTGACGGACACCCATACTTC.